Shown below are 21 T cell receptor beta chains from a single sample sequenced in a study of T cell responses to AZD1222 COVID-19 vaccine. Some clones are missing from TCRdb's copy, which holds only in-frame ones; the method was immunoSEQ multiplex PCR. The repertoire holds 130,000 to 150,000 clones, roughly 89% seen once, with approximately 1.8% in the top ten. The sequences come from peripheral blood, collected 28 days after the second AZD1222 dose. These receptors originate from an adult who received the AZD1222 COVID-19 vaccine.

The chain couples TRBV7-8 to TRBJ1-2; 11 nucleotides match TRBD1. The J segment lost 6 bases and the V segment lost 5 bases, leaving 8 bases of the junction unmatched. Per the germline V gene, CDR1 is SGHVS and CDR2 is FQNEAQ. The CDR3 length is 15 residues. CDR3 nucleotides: TGTGCCAGCAGCCCCCGGGACAGGGGGAGCGATGGCTACACCTTC. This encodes CASSPRDRGSDGYTF. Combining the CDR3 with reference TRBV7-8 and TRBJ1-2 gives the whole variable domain GAGVSQSPRYKVAKRGQDVALRCDPISGHVSLFWYQQALGQGPEFLTYFQNEAQLDKSGLPSDRFFAERPEGSVSTLKIQRTQQEDSAVYLCASSPRDRGSDGYTFGSGTRLTVV.

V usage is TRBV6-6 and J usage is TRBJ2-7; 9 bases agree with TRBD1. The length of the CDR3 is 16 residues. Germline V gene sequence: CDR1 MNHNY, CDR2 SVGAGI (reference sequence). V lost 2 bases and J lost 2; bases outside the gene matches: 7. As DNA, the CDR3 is TGTGCCAGCAGTTACGCAGGACAGGGGCGAACCTACGAGCAGTACTTC. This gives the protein CASSYAGQGRTYEQYF.

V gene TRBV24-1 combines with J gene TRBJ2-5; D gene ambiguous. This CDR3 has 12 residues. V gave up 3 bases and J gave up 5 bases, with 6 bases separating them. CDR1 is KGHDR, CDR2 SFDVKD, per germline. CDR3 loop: CATSDVTETQYF. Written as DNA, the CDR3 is TGTGCCACCAGTGATGTTACGGAGACCCAGTACTTC.

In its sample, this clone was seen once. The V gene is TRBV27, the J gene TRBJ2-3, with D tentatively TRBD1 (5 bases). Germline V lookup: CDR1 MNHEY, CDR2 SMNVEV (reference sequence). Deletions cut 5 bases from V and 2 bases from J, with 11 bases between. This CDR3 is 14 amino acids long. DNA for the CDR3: TGTGCCAGCAGTACAGGTCCTTTCACAGATACGCAGTATTTT. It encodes CASSTGPFTDTQYF.

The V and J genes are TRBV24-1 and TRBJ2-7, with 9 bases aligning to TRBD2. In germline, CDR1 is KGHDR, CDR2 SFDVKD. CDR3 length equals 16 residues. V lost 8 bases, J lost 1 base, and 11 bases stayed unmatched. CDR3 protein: CATKRQSGRSSYEQYF. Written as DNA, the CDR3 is TGTGCCACCAAGAGACAAAGCGGGAGGTCTTCCTACGAGCAGTACTTC.

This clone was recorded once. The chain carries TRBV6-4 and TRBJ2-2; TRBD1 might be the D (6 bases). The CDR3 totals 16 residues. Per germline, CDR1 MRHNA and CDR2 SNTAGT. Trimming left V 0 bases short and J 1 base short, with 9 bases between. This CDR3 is CASSDSGTLNTGELFF. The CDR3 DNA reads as TGTGCCAGCAGTGACTCGGGGACACTGAACACCGGGGAGCTGTTTTTT.

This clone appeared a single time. CDR3 loop: CASSTNDRANLYGYTF. CDR3 bases: TGTGCCAGTAGTACGAACGACAGGGCCAATTTGTATGGCTACACCTTC. The chain carries TRBV19 and TRBJ1-2, with 7 bases fitting TRBD1. V was clipped by 4 bases and J by 5 bases; unmatched bases: 13. Germline CDR1 reads LNHDA; CDR2 reads SQIVND (reference sequence). The CDR3 is 16 amino acids.

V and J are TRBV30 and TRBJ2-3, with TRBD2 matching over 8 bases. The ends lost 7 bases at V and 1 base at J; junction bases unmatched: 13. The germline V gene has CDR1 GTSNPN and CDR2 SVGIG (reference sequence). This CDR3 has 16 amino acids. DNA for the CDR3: TGTGCCTCAAGCGGGAGTAGGGTCGGGGGCACAGATACGCAGTATTTT. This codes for CASSGSRVGGTDTQYF.

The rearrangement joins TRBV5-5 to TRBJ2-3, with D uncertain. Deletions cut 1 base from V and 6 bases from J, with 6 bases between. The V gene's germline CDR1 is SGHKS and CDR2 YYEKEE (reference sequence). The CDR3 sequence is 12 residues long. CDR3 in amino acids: CASSLLEDTQYF. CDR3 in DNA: TGTGCCAGCAGCTTGTTAGAGGATACGCAGTATTTT.

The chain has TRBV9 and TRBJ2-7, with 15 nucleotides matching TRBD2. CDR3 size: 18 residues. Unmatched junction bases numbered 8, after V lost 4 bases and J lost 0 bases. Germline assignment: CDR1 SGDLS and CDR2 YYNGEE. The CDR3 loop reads CASSQGLAGGKSSYEQYF. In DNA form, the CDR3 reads TGTGCCAGCAGCCAAGGACTAGCGGGAGGGAAGAGCTCCTACGAGCAGTACTTC.

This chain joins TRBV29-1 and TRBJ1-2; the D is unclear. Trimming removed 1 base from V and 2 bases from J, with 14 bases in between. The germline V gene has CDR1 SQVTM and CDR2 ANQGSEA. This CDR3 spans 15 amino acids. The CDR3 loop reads CSVEVGRGLNYGYTF. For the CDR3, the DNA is TGCAGCGTTGAAGTTGGACGAGGACTGAACTATGGCTACACCTTC.

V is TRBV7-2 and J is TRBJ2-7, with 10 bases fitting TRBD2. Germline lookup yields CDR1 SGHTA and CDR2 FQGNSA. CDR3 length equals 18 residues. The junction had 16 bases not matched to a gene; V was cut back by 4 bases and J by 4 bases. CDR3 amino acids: CASSSPMEREGLSYEQYF. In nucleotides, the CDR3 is TGTGCCAGCAGCTCCCCAATGGAGCGGGAGGGCCTTTCTTACGAGCAGTACTTC.

The CDR3 here is CASSPGTRIPYEQYF. In DNA, the CDR3 is TGCGCCAGCAGCCCCGGGACCCGGATCCCCTACGAGCAGTACTTC. V is TRBV4-3 and J is TRBJ2-7; D could derive from TRBD1 or TRBD2 (5 bases each). CDR1 LGHNA and CDR2 YSLEER come from the germline V gene. The V gene lost 4 bases and the J gene lost 2 bases, with 15 bases spanning the gap. CDR3 length equals 15 residues.

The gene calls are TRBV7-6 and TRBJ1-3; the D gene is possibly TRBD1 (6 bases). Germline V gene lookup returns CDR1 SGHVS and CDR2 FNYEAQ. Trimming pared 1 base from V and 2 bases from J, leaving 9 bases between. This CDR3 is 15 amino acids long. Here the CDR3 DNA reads TGTGCCAGCAGCTTAGGGGGGGCGGCTGGAAACACCATATATTTT. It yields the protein CASSLGGAAGNTIYF.

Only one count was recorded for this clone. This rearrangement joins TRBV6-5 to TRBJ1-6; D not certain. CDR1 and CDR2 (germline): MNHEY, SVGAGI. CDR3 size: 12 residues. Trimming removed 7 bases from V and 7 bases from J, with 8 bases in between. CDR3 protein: CASNSLNSPLHF. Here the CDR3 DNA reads TGTGCCAGCAACAGTCTAAATTCACCCCTCCACTTT.

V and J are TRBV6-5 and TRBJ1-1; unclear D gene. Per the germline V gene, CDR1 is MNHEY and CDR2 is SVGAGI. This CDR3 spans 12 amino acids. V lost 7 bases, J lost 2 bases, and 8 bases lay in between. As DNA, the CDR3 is TGTGCCAGCACCGAATTTAACACTGAAGCTTTCTTT. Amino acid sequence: CASTEFNTEAFF.

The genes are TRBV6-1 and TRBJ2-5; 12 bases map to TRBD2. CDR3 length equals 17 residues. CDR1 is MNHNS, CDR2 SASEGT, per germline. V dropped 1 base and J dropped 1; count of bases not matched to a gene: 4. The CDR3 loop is CASSEELAGGSQETQYF. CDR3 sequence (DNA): TGTGCCAGCAGTGAAGAGCTAGCGGGAGGGTCCCAAGAGACCCAGTACTTC.

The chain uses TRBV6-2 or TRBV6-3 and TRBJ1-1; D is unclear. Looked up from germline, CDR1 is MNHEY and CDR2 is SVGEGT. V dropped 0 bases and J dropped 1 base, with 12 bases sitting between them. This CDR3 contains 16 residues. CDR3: CASSYSPGEGNTEAFF. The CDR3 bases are TGTGCCAGCAGTTACTCTCCAGGCGAAGGGAACACTGAAGCTTTCTTT.

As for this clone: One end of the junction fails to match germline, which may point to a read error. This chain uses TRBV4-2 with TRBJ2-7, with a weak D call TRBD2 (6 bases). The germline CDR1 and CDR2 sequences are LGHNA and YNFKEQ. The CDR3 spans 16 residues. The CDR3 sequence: CASSQGRGRSSYEQYF. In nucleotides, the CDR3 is TGTGCCAGCAGTCAAGGGCGGGGTAGGAGCTCCTACGAGCAGTACTTC.

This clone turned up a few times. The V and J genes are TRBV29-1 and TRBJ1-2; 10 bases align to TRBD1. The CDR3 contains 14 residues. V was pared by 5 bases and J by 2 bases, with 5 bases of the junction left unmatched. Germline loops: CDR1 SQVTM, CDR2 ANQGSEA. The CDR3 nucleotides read TGCAGCGTTCCCCGGGGACAGGGGAACTATGGCTACACCTTC. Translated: CSVPRGQGNYGYTF.

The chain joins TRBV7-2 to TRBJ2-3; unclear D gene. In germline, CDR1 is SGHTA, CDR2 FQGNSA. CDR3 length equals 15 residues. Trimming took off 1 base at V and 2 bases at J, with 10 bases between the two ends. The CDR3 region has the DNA TGTGCCAGCAGCTTAGACCTTATATCCACAGATACGCAGTATTTT. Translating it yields CASSLDLISTDTQYF.